Listed below are T cell receptor beta chains from one sample, sequenced in a study of metastatic and nonmetastatic thyroid tumors. MiXCR reprocessed the PCR reads for TCRdb. The data hold more than 35,000 clones, with about a sixth observed a single time. The sequenced sample was blood. The receptors shown here come from a male donor with papillary thyroid cancer or a benign thyroid nodule (not recorded which). Some clones in this sample may be carry-over from other donors' samples. Both conserved end residues are part of each CDR3. A D gene is named only where the DNA matches it firmly. Clone size is given for some rows only: seen once, a few or many times, or a class if the clone is expanded.

abundance	v_gene	j_gene	d_gene	len	CDR3nt	CDR3aa
many	TRBV12-3/TRBV12-4	TRBJ2-7	TRBD2	18	TGTGCCAGCACCCGGGGGGACTTAGCGGGACTGAGGTTTTTCGAGCAGTACTTC	CASTRGDLAGLRFFEQYF
many	TRBV11-1	TRBJ1-2	.	12	TGTGCCAGCAGCCACAGAGGAGATGGCTACACCTTC	CASSHRGDGYTF
.	TRBV7-2	TRBJ2-7	.	15	TGTGCCAGCAGCTTGCGGGCAGGTGCCTCCTACGAGCAGTACTTC	CASSLRAGASYEQYF
many	TRBV28	TRBJ2-4	.	16	TGTGCCAGCAGTCCCCTCTCGGGCACGACCGGAAACATTCAGTACTTC	CASSPLSGTTGNIQYF
many	TRBV7-3	TRBJ2-1	.	15	TGTGCCAGCAGCTTAGGGGGGTTGACCGTCAATGAGCAGTTCTTC	CASSLGGLTVNEQFF
many	TRBV6-1	TRBJ1-5	.	12	TGTGCCAGTAGTTCCGAGAGGGAGCCCCAGCATTTT	CASSSEREPQHF
many	TRBV2	TRBJ2-2	TRBD1	15	TGTGCCAGCAGCGACAGACAGGGTCGGACCGGGGAGCTGTTTTTT	CASSDRQGRTGELFF
many	TRBV7-8	TRBJ2-5	.	15	TGTGCCAGCATATCTTCCCATGGGGGCCAAGAGACCCAGTACTTC	CASISSHGGQETQYF
many	TRBV7-9	TRBJ2-1	TRBD1	15	TGTGCCAGCAGTACTCCAGGGGGTCAATACAATGAGCAGTTCTTC	CASSTPGGQYNEQFF
many	TRBV13	TRBJ2-3	.	19	TGTGCCAGCAGCCTAATTTCCTGGCGAAGCGGAACATCCACAGATACGCAGTATTTT	CASSLISWRSGTSTDTQYF
many	TRBV30	TRBJ2-3	.	13	TGTGCCTGGAATGGGGGAGGAGGAGATACGCAGTATTTT	CAWNGGGGDTQYF
.	TRBV5-5	TRBJ2-2	.	15	TGTGCCATCAGCTTGGACCCCGGGACCATCGGGGAGCTGTTTTTT	CAISLDPGTIGELFF
few	TRBV6-1	TRBJ1-2	.	14	TGTGCCAGCAATACGAGGTCAGCTAATTATGGCTACACCTTC	CASNTRSANYGYTF
many	TRBV19	TRBJ2-7	.	15	TGTGCCAGTAGTCCCCGGACCTCTTTCGTGAGGGAGCAGTACTTC	CASSPRTSFVREQYF
many	TRBV7-2	TRBJ2-1	TRBD1	15	TGTGCCAGCAGCTTAGCGGACAGGGGGTTCGATGAGCAGTTCTTC	CASSLADRGFDEQFF
many	TRBV3-1	TRBJ2-7	.	14	TGTGCCAGCAGCCAAGAGCCACGTGGCGGCGAGCAGTACTTC	CASSQEPRGGEQYF
many	TRBV12-3/TRBV12-4	TRBJ2-1	.	12	TGTGCCAGCAGTTTCGGGGCTGATGAGCAGTTCTTC	CASSFGADEQFF
.	TRBV6-1	TRBJ2-1	.	16	TGTGCCAGCAGTCGGGGAGAGGGACCAACCTACAATGAGCAGTTCTTC	CASSRGEGPTYNEQFF
few	TRBV6-2/TRBV6-3	TRBJ1-2	.	13	TGTGCTAGCAGTGTAGCTCCCTTGGGGCGCTACACCTTC	CASSVAPLGRYTF
many	TRBV20-1	TRBJ2-1	.	11	TGCAGTGCTAGAGTGAGGGATGAGCAGTTCTTC	CSARVRDEQFF
many	TRBV19	TRBJ2-7	TRBD2	14	TGTGCCAGTAGTATAGTTGCTAGCGGGAGCGAGCAGTACTTC	CASSIVASGSEQYF
few	TRBV27	TRBJ2-7	.	15	TGTGCCAGCAGTTTATCGAGTTATTGCTCCTGCGAGCAGTACTTC	CASSLSSYCSCEQYF
.	TRBV19	TRBJ2-3	TRBD2	15	TGTGCCAGTAGCCAATCGGGGGGACGCACCTATACGCAGTATTTT	CASSQSGGRTYTQYF
many	TRBV20-1	TRBJ1-1	.	13	TGCAGTGCTAGAGATGAGAGTTACACTGAAGCTTTCTTT	CSARDESYTEAFF
.	TRBV5-1	TRBJ2-6	.	14	TGCGCCAGCAGCTTCCGGGCTGGGGCCAACGTCCTGACTTTC	CASSFRAGANVLTF
few	TRBV10-1	TRBJ2-3	TRBD1	15	TGCGCCAGCAGCACCGGGACAGGGGTTTCAGATACGCAGTATTTT	CASSTGTGVSDTQYF
many	TRBV9	TRBJ2-1	.	20	TGTGCCAGCAGCGGTACAGGGGGCCTGGTGACTAGCGACAATTACAATGAGCAGTTCTTC	CASSGTGGLVTSDNYNEQFF
many	TRBV2	TRBJ1-4	.	13	TGTGCCATGCGGACGGCAACTAATGAAAAACTGTTTTTT	CAMRTATNEKLFF
many	TRBV7-7	TRBJ2-5	.	14	TGTGCTAGCAGCTTAGAGGCAGGGGAAGAGACCCAGTACTTC	CASSLEAGEETQYF
many	TRBV28	TRBJ1-4	TRBD1	14	TGTGCCAGCAGTTTAGGGACAGGGCTCGGAAAACTGTTTTTT	CASSLGTGLGKLFF
.	TRBV6-2/TRBV6-3	TRBJ2-6	TRBD1	19	TGTGCCAGCAGTCCGCACCCCGGGACAGGGGGCGACGGGGCCAACGTCCTGACTTTC	CASSPHPGTGGDGANVLTF
.	TRBV28	TRBJ2-5	.	16	TGTGCCAGCAGTTTCCCCGGGACTCGCCGCCAAGAGACCCGGTACTTC	CASSFPGTRRQETRYF
many	TRBV6-1	TRBJ2-5	.	16	TGTGCCAGCACAAAAGAAAGGGGACTGGTCGGAGAGACCCAGTACTTC	CASTKERGLVGETQYF
.	TRBV11-2	TRBJ2-3	.	13	TGTGCCAGCAGCTGGGAAGGGTGTGTTACGCAGTATTTT	CASSWEGCVTQYF
many	TRBV5-1	TRBJ1-4	.	16	TGCGCCAGCAGCCCCGCGGGGCATGCAACTAATGAAAAACTGTTTTTT	CASSPAGHATNEKLFF
many	TRBV4-2	TRBJ2-7	.	11	TGTGCCAGCAGCCAGAGCTACGAGCAGTACTTC	CASSQSYEQYF
many	TRBV20-1	TRBJ2-1	.	14	TGCAGTGTCGGGGGAGCATGGGAAGACAATGAGCAGTTCTTC	CSVGGAWEDNEQFF
many	TRBV12-3/TRBV12-4	TRBJ1-1	.	14	TGTGCCAGCACCTTCGGGGGGCTGGGCACTGAAGCTTTCTTT	CASTFGGLGTEAFF
.	TRBV28	TRBJ2-7	.	14	TGTGCCAGCAGTCAACCAGGGAAAGACTACGAGCAGTACTTC	CASSQPGKDYEQYF
.	TRBV20-1	TRBJ2-7	.	13	TGCAGTGCACCGGCACGGAGCTCCTACGAGAAGTACTTC	CSAPARSSYEKYF
many	TRBV7-9	TRBJ1-1	.	15	TGTGCCAGCAGGGGAGGGGCGGGGGGCGTCACTGAAGCTTTCTTT	CASRGGAGGVTEAFF
.	TRBV11-3	TRBJ1-6	.	14	TGTGCCAGCAGCTTCGGACTAATTAATTCACCCCTCCACTTT	CASSFGLINSPLHF
.	TRBV27	TRBJ1-1	TRBD1	15	TGTGCCAGCAGTTTAACCCCGTCGGGACAGGGAGAAGCTTTCTTT	CASSLTPSGQGEAFF
many	TRBV30	TRBJ2-2	.	14	TGTGCCTGGAACGCGGGGGCTAACACCGGGGAGCTGTTTTTT	CAWNAGANTGELFF